This passage covers 4 T cell receptor beta chains from one sample sequenced in a study of tumor-infiltrating lymphocytes in primary liver carcinoma (dated 2017 in TCRdb). TCRdb records Illumina HiSeq 2500 as the sequencer. Starting from approximately 500 ng total RNA, TCRbeta-specific cDNA was produced by reverse transcription with a constant-region primer and ProtoScript II reverse transcriptase. Construction of the TCRbeta libraries relied on three nested rounds of multiplex PCR, following a slightly modified ARM-PCR procedure. The first two PCR rounds used multiplex TRBV1-TRBV30 forward primers with a Cbeta reverse primer, each for about 10 cycles. TCRdb reran the public reads through fastp at Q25 and MiXCR, keeping productive beta chains. Rows are unified per CDR3 protein, each entry keeping the most common DNA and genes. Here the sample has some 190,000 distinct CDR3 sequences; around four fifths occur a single time. 15% to 20% of the sample is in the top ten clones.

Total RNA and DNA were co-extracted without cell sorting from 20-30 mg of bulk tissue using the AllPrep DNA/RNA mini kit. The sequencing input was tumor tissue from primary liver carcinoma. The origin of the receptors is a man aged 40-50 years with primary liver carcinoma and hepatitis B virus infection.

The gene calls are TRBV5-5 and TRBJ2-3; the match to TRBD2 covers 10 bases. Germline V gives CDR1 SGHKS, CDR2 YYEKEE (reference sequence). The CDR3 has 16 residues. The CDR3 bases are TGTACCATCAGGACCCTAAGCGGGAGGGGAACAGATACGCAGTATTTT. Translation gives CTIRTLSGRGTDTQYF.

The gene calls are TRBV5-1 and TRBJ2-2; a weak D match, TRBD1 (5 bases). The CDR3 totals 16 residues. The V end lost 5 bases, the J end lost 10 bases, and 24 bases lay between the germline ends. Germline values: CDR1 SGHRS, CDR2 YFSETQ. The CDR3 DNA follows: TGCGCCAGCAGATTACATCACAGGATGAACATCGAGGAGCTGTTTTTT. Its translation: CASRLHHRMNIEELFF. The variable domain in full, completed from reference TRBV5-1 and TRBJ2-2, reads KAGVTQTPRYLIKTRGQQVTLSCSPISGHRSVSWYQQTPGQGLQFLFEYFSETQRNKGNFPGRFSGRQFSNSRSEMNVSTLELGDSALYLCASRLHHRMNIEELFFGEGSRLTVL.

In regard to this clonotype: Its ends do not fully match the called genes, so a read error is possible. V gene TRBV11-2 combines with J gene TRBJ2-7, with D possibly matching TRBD2 (5 bases). Germline V gene data show CDR1 as SGHAT and CDR2 as FQNNGV. The CDR3 totals 16 residues. The CDR3 DNA follows: TGTACCAGCAGCTTAGCAGGAGGCCCCTTTGACTATGAGCAGTACTTC. As protein: CTSSLAGGPFDYEQYF.

Remarks on this clonotype: The junction departs from the called germline gene at one end, perhaps through a read error. V and J are TRBV29-1 and TRBJ2-1; perhaps TRBD2 as D (6 bases). CDR3 length: 13 amino acids. Germline assignment: CDR1 SQVTM and CDR2 ANQGSEA. The CDR3: CSNARDFTREQLF. CDR3 DNA: TGCAGCAACGCCCGGGACTTCACGAGGGAGCAGTTATTC.